This T cell receptor (beta chain) originates from a study of Graves' ophthalmopathy and Graves' hyperthyroidism. The CDR3 is made up of 16 amino acids. V was pared by 1 base and J by 8 bases, with 23 bases between. Looked up from germline, CDR1 is DFQATT and CDR2 is SNEGSKA (reference sequence). Notes on the study in general: Detection in blood was also observed for most expanded thyroid clonotypes above 0.001 frequency.

In regard to this clonotype: Its antigen remains unknown.

Researchers took RNA transcripts and amplified TCR beta CDR3 regions from them. First-round RT-PCR relied on HTBI primers, and a second-round multiplex PCR came next. TCRdb reprocessed the multiplex PCR reads via MiXCR and lists one record per CDR3 protein. The sample shows fewer than 600,000 distinct CDR3 sequences, 13% to 15% of them seen only once. The source is a woman aged 25 to 39 with Graves' ophthalmopathy. Sequencing was performed on blood. The V call is TRBV20-1, the J call TRBJ1-1, with a tentative D call TRBD1 (6 bases). Here the CDR3 DNA reads TGCAGTGCTAGAGTAGGGGGGCGAGGATCAATAGGCGAAGCTTTCTTT. Amino acid sequence: CSARVGGRGSIGEAFF.